This passage covers 18 T cell receptor beta chains from one sample sequenced in a study of tumor and adjacent non-tumor tissue in lung cancer. The template was RNA from unsorted bulk tissue. More than 3 cm separated this lung sample from the edge of the tumor. TCRbeta libraries were built with three rounds of nested PCR, modified from ARM-PCR. Using its own MiXCR run on the multiplex PCR reads, TCRdb lists one record per CDR3 protein. The table lists 50,000 to 70,000 distinct CDR3 sequences, 61% of them singletons. Sequenced: distant non-tumor lung tissue. The receptors come from a man aged 65 to 85 with non-small cell lung cancer.

As for this clonotype: One end of the junction is discordant with germline, which a read error may explain. The chain combines TRBV20-1 with TRBJ2-1, with TRBD1 matching over 8 bases. Germline lookup yields CDR1 DFQATT and CDR2 SNEGSKA (reference sequence). The CDR3 runs to 15 residues. CDR3 bases: TGCAGTGCTAGTGCGGCAGGACAGGGACGCCGTGAGCATTTCTTC. Translating gives CSASAAGQGRREHFF.

This clonotype was seen more than once but under ten times. A read error is likely, as this CDR3 ends without the conserved phenylalanine or tryptophan. It is unclear where the CDR3 begins or ends on the DNA, so no DNA is shown, and the CDR3 is as TCRdb lists it. The CDR3 is CASSPGTGSSYEQYL. V gene TRBV12-3 or TRBV12-4 combines with J gene TRBJ2-7; the D call of TRBD1 is as the table states it, not checked on the DNA. The CDR3 spans 15 amino acids, including both terminal residues.

There are many counts of this clonotype. The chain carries TRBV7-9 and TRBJ2-7; D possibly corresponds to TRBD1 (5 bases). This CDR3 region has 13 residues. Trimming pared 2 bases from V and 2 bases from J, leaving 7 bases between. Germline CDR1 SEHNR, CDR2 FQNEAQ (reference sequence). The CDR3: CASSLIQAYEQYF. The CDR3 region has the DNA TGTGCCAGCAGCTTAATACAGGCCTACGAGCAGTACTTC.

This clonotype was seen a single time. A read error may account for a junction end that differs from germline. The rearrangement joins TRBV6-2 or TRBV6-3 to TRBJ1-6, with TRBD1 as a possible D gene (5 bases). Germline CDR1 and CDR2: MNHEY and SVGEGT. The CDR3 contains 13 residues. In DNA form, the CDR3 reads TGTGCCAACAGTTGGAGCGGGGCTTCACCCCTCCACTTT. This gives the protein CANSWSGASPLHF.

In regard to this clonotype: The junction departs from the called germline gene at one end, perhaps through a read error. The CDR3 DNA follows: TGCAGCGTTTCGGGTAGCGGGGGGGCCTCTTCCTACAATGGGCAGTTCTTC. As protein: CSVSGSGGASSYNGQFF. This chain links TRBV29-1 with TRBJ2-1, with 11 bases lining up with TRBD2. The CDR3 contains 17 residues. Looked up from germline, CDR1 is SQVTM and CDR2 is ANQGSEA.

The chain links TRBV30 to TRBJ1-2, with no clear D. The ends were cut back, 0 bases at V and 7 bases at J, with 15 bases in the middle. The CDR3 has 14 amino acids. Germline V gene sequence: CDR1 GTSNPN, CDR2 SVGIG (reference sequence). Written as DNA, the CDR3 is TGTGCCTGGAGTGTACGAGGGAGGGATGGTGGCTACACCTTC. It codes for CAWSVRGRDGGYTF. Full variable domain (outside the CDR3, taken from reference TRBV30 and TRBJ1-2): SQTIHQWPATLVQPVGSPLSLECTVEGTSNPNLYWYRQAAGRGLQLLFYSVGIGQISSEVPQNLSASRPQDRQFILSSKKLLLSDSGFYLCAWSVRGRDGGYTFGSGTRLTVV.

This clonotype was counted a few times. The rearrangement uses TRBV28 and TRBJ2-1, with D possibly being TRBD1 (6 bases). Trimming removed 8 bases at V and 1 base at J, with 12 bases between. Germline CDR1 is MDHEN and CDR2 is SYDVKM. There are 14 residues in the CDR3. CDR3 residues: CASVTGQSYNEQFF. CDR3 coding DNA: TGTGCCAGCGTAACGGGACAATCCTACAATGAGCAGTTCTTC.

The chain's CDR3 is CASSLDLGGRGYNDRFF. The CDR3 DNA reads as TGTGCCAGCAGCTTAGATCTAGGGGGGCGAGGGTACAATGACCGGTTCTTC. This rearrangement joins TRBV11-2 to TRBJ2-1, with D perhaps being TRBD1 or TRBD2 (6 bases each). V was pared by 0 bases and J by 15 bases, with 27 bases between. Germline loops: CDR1 SGHAT, CDR2 FQNNGV. The CDR3 runs to 17 residues.

The chain joins TRBV7-9 to TRBJ2-7; a possible D gene is TRBD2 (7 bases). Germline V gene lookup returns CDR1 SEHNR and CDR2 FQNEAQ (reference sequence). The CDR3 sequence is 15 residues long. Trimming left V 5 bases short and J 6 bases short, with 20 bases between. The CDR3 protein is CASSHPDGGRIEQYF. The DNA of the CDR3 is TGTGCCAGCAGCCACCCGGACGGGGGGCGAATCGAGCAGTACTTC.

About this clonotype itself: This may stem from a read error, because a much larger clone lies one nucleotide away. This sequence joins TRBV10-3 and TRBJ1-1; D gene unclear. CDR3 length equals 13 residues. CDR1 and CDR2 (germline): ENHRY, SYGVKD. The CDR3, as DNA: TGTGCCATCAGCGAACCCGGGAACACTGAAACTTTCTTT. This translates into CAISEPGNTETFF.

A remark on this clonotype: A read error may produce the germline difference seen at one junction end. The chain couples TRBV5-4 to TRBJ2-1; 7 bases agree with TRBD1. Germline assignment: CDR1 SGHNT and CDR2 YYREEE (reference sequence). CDR3 length equals 15 residues. This CDR3 is CAGSAHGYMGQQRFF. CDR3 DNA: TGTGCCGGCAGCGCACATGGGTATATGGGACAGCAACGGTTCTTC.

This clonotype was recorded at least ten times. This chain connects TRBV4-2 to TRBJ1-4; D might be TRBD1 (6 bases). Germline assignment: CDR1 LGHNA and CDR2 YNFKEQ. Trimming removed 2 bases from V and 8 bases from J, with 21 bases in between. The CDR3 is 17 residues long. CDR3 DNA: TGTGCCAGCAGCCAACCCCAAACAGGGTTCGGAACGGAAAAACTGTTTTTT. It is translated as CASSQPQTGFGTEKLFF.

For this clonotype: A much larger clone differs from this one at a single base, so this may be a read error. The chain is built from TRBV6-1 and TRBJ1-1, with TRBD1 identical over 10 bases. From germline, CDR1 is MNHNS and CDR2 SASEGT. The CDR3 totals 13 residues. The CDR3 DNA is TGTGCCAGCTCGAACGACAGGGGGCACAAAGCTATCTTT. Translation gives CASSNDRGHKAIF.

The sample holds many counts of this clonotype. The V and J genes are TRBV6-2 or TRBV6-3 and TRBJ2-7; D call uncertain. CDR3 length: 14 residues. The V end lost 2 bases, the J end lost 5 bases, and 13 bases lay between the germline ends. Germline V gene lookup returns CDR1 MNHEY and CDR2 SVGEGT. CDR3 sequence: CASSYGSETHEQYF. For the CDR3, the DNA is TGTGCCAGCAGTTACGGGTCAGAAACCCACGAGCAGTACTTC.

CDR3 DNA: TGTGCCAGCAGCTTAGTCGGAGCGGGGGCTCAAGAGACCCAGTACTTC. This translates into CASSLVGAGAQETQYF. This chain joins TRBV11-1 and TRBJ2-5; TRBD2 aligns across 8 bases. V was pared by 1 base and J by 2 bases, with 6 bases of the junction left unmatched. Germline lookup yields CDR1 SGHAT and CDR2 FQDESV (reference sequence). This CDR3 comprises 16 residues. The full variable domain, completed using reference TRBV11-1 and TRBJ2-5, is EAEVAQSPRYKITEKSQAVAFWCDPISGHATLYWYRQILGQGPELLVQFQDESVVDDSQLPKDRFSAERLKGVDSTLKIQPAELGDSAMYLCASSLVGAGAQETQYFGPGTRLLVL.

As for this clonotype: It may be a read error: a sequence one base away is much more abundant. This sequence joins TRBV12-3 or TRBV12-4 and TRBJ2-5; 10 positions match TRBD2. The CDR3 is 15 residues long. V was clipped by 9 bases and J by 2 bases; unmatched bases: 9. CDR3 protein: CARSPGLALQETQYF. CDR3 nucleotide sequence: TGTGCCAGAAGCCCGGGACTAGCGTTACAAGAGACCCAGTACTTC.

This clonotype was seen at least ten times. The chain has TRBV11-2 and TRBJ2-1, with TRBD1 matching 7 bases. CDR1 is SGHAT, CDR2 FQNNGV, per germline. CDR3 length equals 16 residues. The trim removed 5 bases at V and 3 bases at J, leaving 10 bases unmatched. The CDR3 here is CASSIIPGQSYNEQFF. For the CDR3, the DNA is TGTGCCAGCAGCATTATTCCGGGACAGAGCTACAATGAGCAGTTCTTC.

J is TRBJ1-5 and V is TRBV6-1, with D possibly TRBD1 on 5 matching bases. The CDR3 length is 14 residues. Deletions cut 11 bases from V and 8 bases from J, with 22 bases between. Per the germline V gene, CDR1 is MNHNS and CDR2 is SASEGT. CDR3 in amino acids: CAASLSGLREPQHF. For the CDR3, the DNA is TGTGCCGCTTCGTTGTCAGGCCTCAGGGAGCCCCAGCATTTT.